This TCR beta chain stems from a study of T cells after yellow fever vaccination. The wider study: Preparation used SMART-Seq v4 Ultra Low Input for the low-cell-number fractions.

UMIs and a universal primer site were added when TCR cDNA was made by 5'RACE template switching. Via MiXCR, TCRdb re-called the 5' RACE reads, giving one row per CDR3 protein. The repertoire holds roughly 190,000 distinct CDR3 sequences, with 9.5% to 11% as singletons. This clonotype appeared many times. Antigen specificity is unknown. General study points: Sorted repertoires could include abundant contaminating clonotypes from bulk cells.

Germline CDR1 is SQVTM and CDR2 is ANQGSEA. Trimming left V 2 bases short and J 9 bases short, with 8 bases between. This CDR3 region has 11 residues. The source is a man aged 18 to 29 who received the YFV17D yellow fever vaccine. The rearrangement joins TRBV29-1 to TRBJ2-1; D gene ambiguous. Sequencing used CD8+ T cells sorted from PBMCs, obtained 15 days after the yellow fever booster vaccination. The CDR3 here is CSVELNGEQFF. The DNA for the CDR3 is TGCAGCGTTGAATTGAATGGTGAGCAGTTCTTC.